The sequence of this T cell receptor (beta chain) was determined in a study of control samples from healthy donors and cancer patients. Data came from immunoSEQ multiplex PCR; TCRdb stores just in-frame clones and leaves some out. The sample includes under 150,000 clones, roughly 90% of them seen just once. Germline trimming cut 0 bases from V and 0 bases from J; bases unmatched to any gene: 5. This CDR3 comprises 17 residues. Germline CDR1 reads KGHDR; CDR2 reads SFDVKD. Sequenced: PBMCs. This TCR was recovered from a man between 45 and 60 years old with head and neck cancer. The chain couples TRBV24-1 to TRBJ2-3, with 7 bases matching TRBD2. CDR3 residues: CATSDLRSGDSTDTQYF. The CDR3 nucleotides read TGTGCCACCAGTGATTTGCGGAGCGGGGATAGCACAGATACGCAGTATTTT.